Each of the 9 T cell receptor beta chains below was sequenced from the same sample in a study of cytomegalovirus exposure and HLA in healthy donors. The PCR made use of 60 Vbeta and 13 Jbeta primers. Some clones are missing from TCRdb's copy, which holds only in-frame ones; the method was immunoSEQ multiplex PCR. The data contain approximately 170,000 clones, 80% to 85% of them singletons. The sequenced sample was PBMCs. These receptors originate from a boy younger than 10 in good health and CMV-seronegative.

This chain joins TRBV2 and TRBJ2-5; 7 bases match TRBD2. The ends lost 4 bases at V and 3 bases at J; junction bases unmatched: 8. Germline V gene data show CDR1 as SNHLY and CDR2 as FYNNEI. This CDR3 contains 15 residues. Written as DNA, the CDR3 is TGTGCCAGCAGTGGGGGGGGGAGGACGGAAGAGACCCAGTACTTC. Translation gives CASSGGGRTEETQYF.

The gene calls are TRBV19 and TRBJ2-2, with D unresolved. V lost 5 bases, J lost 6 bases, and 10 bases lay in between. Germline values: CDR1 LNHDA, CDR2 SQIVND (reference sequence). The CDR3 length is 13 residues. This chain's CDR3 is CASSPTNPGELFF. DNA of the CDR3: TGTGCCAGTAGTCCCACAAATCCCGGGGAGCTGTTTTTT.

The rearrangement links TRBV5-4 to TRBJ1-2; D is ambiguous. V lost 0 bases to trimming and J lost 2 bases, with 5 bases between them. The CDR3 is 13 amino acids. CDR1 is SGHNT, CDR2 YYREEE, per germline (reference sequence). CDR3 DNA: TGTGCCAGCAGCTTGGTTGGCAACTATGGCTACACCTTC. This encodes CASSLVGNYGYTF.

The chain combines TRBV2 with TRBJ1-1, with D perhaps matching TRBD1 (6 bases). Trimming took off 5 bases at V and 8 bases at J, with 15 bases between the two ends. Germline CDR1 is SNHLY and CDR2 is FYNNEI. The CDR3 runs to 13 residues. DNA of the CDR3: TGTGCCAGCAGTACTACAGGGACGACCGAAGCTTTCTTT. Protein product: CASSTTGTTEAFF.

This chain uses TRBV5-6 with TRBJ2-7; D may be TRBD2 (7 bases). Trimming stripped 1 base from V and 2 bases from J, with 19 bases between. The CDR3 is 17 amino acids. CDR1 and CDR2 (germline): SGHDT, YYEEEE. The CDR3 protein is CASSLRVSGGATYEQYV. CDR3 bases: TGTGCCAGCAGCTTGAGGGTTTCGGGGGGCGCGACCTACGAGCAGTACGTC.

This clone has a handful of counts. This chain links TRBV6-6 with TRBJ2-7; 7 bases are a match to TRBD2. Per the germline V gene, CDR1 is MNHNY and CDR2 is SVGAGI (reference sequence). J lost 1 base, V lost 2 bases, and 8 bases had no gene match. The CDR3 spans 16 residues. CDR3 coding DNA: TGTGCCAGCAGTTACACCCTAGCGGACTTATCCTACGAGCAGTACTTC. Its translation is CASSYTLADLSYEQYF.

The rearrangement links TRBV10-3 to TRBJ2-3; D ambiguous. Trimming left V 0 bases short and J 6 bases short, with 4 bases between. Germline CDR1 is ENHRY and CDR2 is SYGVKD. The CDR3 runs to 12 residues. CDR3 in amino acids: CAISESGDTQYF. The CDR3 DNA reads TGTGCCATCAGTGAGTCCGGGGATACGCAGTATTTT.

This clone was observed a single time. V is TRBV30 and J is TRBJ1-6, with 11 bases aligning to TRBD1. Trimming removed 5 bases from V and 5 bases from J; junction bases left unmatched: 8. Germline lookup yields CDR1 GTSNPN and CDR2 SVGIG (reference sequence). The CDR3 spans 16 residues. CDR3 region: CAWSRPGQGDNSPLHF. The CDR3, as DNA: TGTGCCTGGTCCAGACCGGGACAGGGGGATAATTCACCCCTCCACTTT.

The chain combines TRBV6-5 with TRBJ1-3; D is possibly TRBD1 (6 bases). The CDR3 covers 15 residues. Trimming stripped 5 bases from V and 0 bases from J, with 11 bases between. Germline CDR1 is MNHEY and CDR2 is SVGAGI. CDR3 nucleotides: TGTGCCAGCAGTCGGGACACCTTCTCTGGAAACACCATATATTTT. Amino acids: CASSRDTFSGNTIYF.